This entry describes one TCR beta chain. Its matching antigen is unknown. The source of the sample is a study of response to subunit inactivated influenza vaccine. TCRdb called the RT-PCR reads again in MiXCR, with one record for every CDR3 protein. The sample holds 500,000 to 550,000 distinct CDR3 sequences; roughly 25% are singletons and the top ten take approximately 2.9%. Regarding the study as a whole: Every seasonal influenza vaccination brings in few new T cells, the authors suggested.

Germline V gives CDR1 DFQATT, CDR2 SNEGSKA (reference sequence). This CDR3 region has 14 residues. The V gene end was trimmed by 2 bases and the J gene end by 9 bases; junction bases not matched to a gene: 8. The same data also went into a second study, on T cells expressing NK-cell markers. That work contributes: A 5'RACE template switching approach incorporating UMIs was used to make TCR beta cDNA. Sorted T-cell subsets CD3+CD56+NKG2C+, CD3+CD56+NKG2C- and CD3+CD56-NKG2C+ were TCR beta-sequenced. One observes that, in several donors, these clonotypes were also the leading ones within the CD3+CD56-NKG2C+ fraction.

This sequence was found in a man between 45 and 60 years old who received an inactivated influenza vaccine. The V gene is TRBV20-1, the J gene TRBJ2-1, with 9 nucleotides matching TRBD2. Material: CD4+ T cells sorted from PBMCs, obtained about 11 days after vaccination. This CDR3 reads CSARRREGLGEQFF. As DNA, the CDR3 is TGCAGTGCTAGAAGGCGGGAGGGCTTAGGTGAGCAGTTCTTC.